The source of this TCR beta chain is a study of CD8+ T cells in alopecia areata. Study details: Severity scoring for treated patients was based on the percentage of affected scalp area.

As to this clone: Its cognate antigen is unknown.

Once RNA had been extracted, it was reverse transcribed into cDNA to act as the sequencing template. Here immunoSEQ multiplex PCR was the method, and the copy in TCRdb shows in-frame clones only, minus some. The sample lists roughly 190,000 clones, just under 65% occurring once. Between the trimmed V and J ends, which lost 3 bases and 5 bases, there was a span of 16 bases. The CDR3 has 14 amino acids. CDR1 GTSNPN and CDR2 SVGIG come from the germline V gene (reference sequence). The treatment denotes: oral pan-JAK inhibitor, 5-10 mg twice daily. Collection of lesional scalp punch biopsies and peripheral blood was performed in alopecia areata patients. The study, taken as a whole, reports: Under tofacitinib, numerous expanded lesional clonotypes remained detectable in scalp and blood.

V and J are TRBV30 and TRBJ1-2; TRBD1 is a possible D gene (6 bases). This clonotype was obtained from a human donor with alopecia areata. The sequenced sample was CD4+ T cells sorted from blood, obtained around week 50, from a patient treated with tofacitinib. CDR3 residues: CAWRTSGGRYGYTF. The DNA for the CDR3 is TGTGCCTGGAGAACTAGTGGGGGGCGATATGGCTACACCTTC. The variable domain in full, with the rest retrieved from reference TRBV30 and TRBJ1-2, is SQTIHQWPATLVQPVGSPLSLECTVEGTSNPNLYWYRQAAGRGLQLLFYSVGIGQISSEVPQNLSASRPQDRQFILSSKKLLLSDSGFYLCAWRTSGGRYGYTFGSGTRLTVV.